This entry is about one TCR beta chain. Its recognized antigen is unknown. Per-nucleotide qualities are absent, and no much larger clonotype sits a single base away. This sample was taken from a study of T cell responses to AZD1222 COVID-19 vaccine (dated by TCRdb to about 2021). In the study overall: AZD1222 recipients given second doses at about 4 weeks or at about 12 weeks were pooled, since spike-specific TCR depth and breadth were not found to differ between the two schedules. TCR sequencing was performed for 233 trial participants, of whom some 200 were given two doses of AZD1222 and some 25 were given two doses of MenACWY control vaccine. Enrollment into the trials was organized by age into subgroups of 18-55, 56-69 and 70-plus years, and those subgroups contained roughly 140, 27 and 60 TCR-sequenced participants, respectively. Results and caveats for the whole study, not just this receptor: In the small 56-69-year group, the increase in depth fell short of significance, most likely because of low power. Only a handful of AZD1222 recipients were SARS-CoV-2 seropositive at baseline, limiting conclusions about previously exposed vaccinees. Participants were mostly white British, with more females than males. The authors suggested clonal diversity may have been underestimated. Because no day 14 peak-response samples were available, the repertoires could be characterized only after the peak T cell response. After two AZD1222 doses, both the breadth and the depth of spike-specific TCRs were significantly higher than at day 0 and than in MenACWY recipients. CD4 TCRs associated with the vaccine covered the entire spike protein, and the dominant responses were in regions 160-218 and 743-854. Reportedly, almost half of the unique spike-specific TCRs recognized epitopes lying outside the regions that are mutated in the B.1.351 and B.1.1.7 variants.

Including cysteine and phenylalanine, the CDR3 has 14 amino acids. Of all the DNA, just the CDR3 is kept, 42 bases in frame from base 1. Here V drops 4 bases and J drops 6 bases, and the junction holds 6 bases not matched to any gene. The germline V gene encodes CDR1 SGDLS and CDR2 YYNGEE. The CDR3 regions of human TCRbeta chains were analyzed by immunosequencing. The study's own analysis went as follows. TCRs in the repertoires were compared against a reference library of SARS-CoV-2-specific TCRs that had been generated with the MIRA antigen-specificity platform. Breadth meant the fraction of unique TCRs that were SARS-CoV-2-associated, whereas depth meant the fraction of total T cells that were SARS-CoV-2-associated. Using the MIRA data, each spike-specific TCR was assigned both to the spike region to which the TCR was reactive and to a CD4 or CD8 class. Log10-transformed breadth and depth values were compared by one-way ANOVA with Sidak's multiple comparisons tests. This is the immuneACCESS table as TCRdb keeps it, with only in-frame sequences that have V and J called. A part of the clones is gone; compared with another copy, unresolved V genes explain less than half, and the rest is unexplained. D and trimming come from the DNA, and the V and J calls and clone size come from that table. The sample table holds some 130,000 clones, of which less than 95% were seen once. Of the sample, approximately 2.6% is held by the ten largest clones.

In light of the paper, this sample's time point label describes: baseline before first vaccination. Samples from vaccinated people were obtained from the UK trials COV001 and COV002, which included a single-blind randomized controlled phase 2/3 trial of AZD1222 (ChAdOx1 nCoV-19) in healthy adults. Trial participant PBMC samples were collected at day 0 and day 28 after the second dose for TCRbeta chain sequencing. The sample in question was peripheral blood, obtained on day 0 of AZD1222 vaccination. The receptor chain draws on TRBV9 and TRBJ2-7; 11 bases in between match TRBD1. This TCR derives from an adult in good health. The CDR3 is CASSSRTGGSEQYF. The DNA sequence reads TGTGCCAGCAGCTCAAGGACAGGGGGCTCCGAGCAGTACTTC.